This paragraph reports one TCR beta chain. Its antigen remains unidentified. The data originate from a study of response to subunit inactivated influenza vaccine. This CDR3 is built from 15 residues. V gave up 5 bases and J gave up 1 base, with 14 bases separating them. Germline CDR1 and CDR2: LGHDT and YNNKEL (reference sequence). Study results and caveats: Authors suggested seasonal influenza vaccinations each recruit few new T cells.

Via MiXCR, TCRdb re-called the RT-PCR reads, giving one row per CDR3 protein. The table records some 640,000 distinct CDR3 sequences, about 15% of them present only once. The receptor was isolated from a man aged 50 to 60 who received an inactivated influenza vaccine. The chain employs TRBV3-1 and TRBJ1-1; D remains ambiguous. This material consisted of PBMCs from blood, taken less than 15 days before vaccination. CDR3 DNA sequence: TGTGCCAGCAGCAACGCAGCGGGATCGAACACTGAAGCTTTCTTT. Protein product: CASSNAAGSNTEAFF.